This is a list of T cell receptor beta chains from one sample in a study of blood T cell repertoires in COVID-19. Generated by immunoSEQ multiplex PCR, the TCRdb table keeps only in-frame clones and is missing some. There are a few hundred thousand clones in the sample; approximately 87% occur only once, and roughly 7.1% lies in the top ten. Sequenced material: peripheral blood. The source is a woman between 50 and 59 years old who had recovered from COVID-19. The CDR3 runs from the conserved cysteine through the conserved F or W. A D gene is named only where the DNA matches it firmly. Only part of the rows carry a size: once, few, many, or a class if the clone is expanded.

TRBD2	TRBJ2-1	once	TRBV28	TGTGCCAGCAGTTTCGGGACTAGCGGGAGGAATGAGCAGTTCTTC	CASSFGTSGRNEQFF
-	TRBJ2-5	-	TRBV3-1/TRBV3-2	TGTGCCAGCAGCTCTCGCGCGCCCTTTGCCCCGTACTTC	CASSSRAPFAPYF
TRBD1	TRBJ1-2	-	TRBV10-3	TGTGCCATCAGTGAGGGGGCAGGGGGTGGCTACACCTTC	CAISEGAGGGYTF
-	TRBJ2-6	-	TRBV11-2	TGTGCCAGCAGCTCCCGCAGCTCTGGGGCCAACGTCCTGACTTTC	CASSSRSSGANVLTF
TRBD1	TRBJ2-3	-	TRBV9	TGTGCCAGCAGCGTGACAGGGGGTTCCCCAGATACGCAGTATTTT	CASSVTGGSPDTQYF
-	TRBJ1-6	-	TRBV4-3	TGCGCCAGCAGCCGGGCTTTGGGCCAGGGGAATTCACCCCTCCACTTT	CASSRALGQGNSPLHF
-	TRBJ2-5	-	TRBV28	TGTGCCAGCAGTCCCCAGAACCCAGAGACCCAGTACTTC	CASSPQNPETQYF
-	TRBJ2-7	-	TRBV2	TGTGCCAGCAGTGAATTTAACGAGCAGTACTTC	CASSEFNEQYF
-	TRBJ2-5	-	TRBV28	TGTGCCAGCAGTTTGCACCAGGCCCAAGAGACCCAGTACTTC	CASSLHQAQETQYF
-	TRBJ1-5	-	TRBV19	TGTGCCAGTAGCCTATTTTCGGGGGAGAATCAGCCCCAGCATTTT	CASSLFSGENQPQHF
-	TRBJ2-5	once	TRBV24-1	TGTGCCATCTCGAGGGGGACGGAGACCCAGTACTTC	CAISRGTETQYF
-	TRBJ2-7	-	TRBV12-3/TRBV12-4	TGTGCCAGCAGTTTAAGGAGTTCCTACGAGCAGTACTTC	CASSLRSSYEQYF
TRBD2	TRBJ2-1	-	TRBV28	TGTGCCAGCAGTTTGGGACTAGCGGTCTACAATGAGCAGTTCTTC	CASSLGLAVYNEQFF
TRBD1	TRBJ2-4	-	TRBV28	TGTGCCAGCAGTTCGGGACAGCAAAACATTCAGTACTTC	CASSSGQQNIQYF
-	TRBJ1-5	-	TRBV7-7	TGTGCCAGCAGCTTAGCGCACGGAGCTTCCCCTTATCAGCCCCAGCATTTT	CASSLAHGASPYQPQHF
-	TRBJ2-2	-	TRBV19	TGTGCCAGTAGATGGGGTGGGGCCAGGGGCACCGGGGAGCTGTTTTTT	CASRWGGARGTGELFF
TRBD1	TRBJ2-3	-	TRBV5-8	TGTGCCAGCAGCAGAGGGACAGGTGGTGAGGCAGATACGCAGTATTTT	CASSRGTGGEADTQYF
-	TRBJ1-2	-	TRBV4-2	TGTGCCAGCAGCCAATATGGGGGCAACTATGGCTACACCTTC	CASSQYGGNYGYTF
-	TRBJ1-1	-	TRBV18	TGTGCCAGCTCAATCAGGGGCGGTGGCACTGAAGCTTTCTTT	CASSIRGGGTEAFF
-	TRBJ2-7	few	TRBV12-3/TRBV12-4	TGTGCCAGCAGCCCCCAGTCCTTCGGGGAGCAGTACTTC	CASSPQSFGEQYF
TRBD1	TRBJ2-2	-	TRBV7-2	TGTGCCAGCAGTCCCAAAAATCCAGGGGGTCCCCTCACCGGGGAGCTGTTTTTT	CASSPKNPGGPLTGELFF
-	TRBJ2-6	-	TRBV6-2/TRBV6-3	TGTGCCAGCAGTACGACGGGTGCTGGGGCCAACGTCCTGACTTTC	CASSTTGAGANVLTF
-	TRBJ1-1	-	TRBV2	TGTGCCAGCACCCCCCTGGGAGGGACCACTGAAGCTTTCTTT	CASTPLGGTTEAFF
TRBD2	TRBJ2-7	-	TRBV7-3	TGTGCCAGCAGCGGGACTAGTTCCAAGCGGGGAGGCTACGAGCAGTACTTC	CASSGTSSKRGGYEQYF
TRBD1	TRBJ2-2	-	TRBV28	TGTGCCAGCAGTACACCGGGACAGGGGGTCCCCGGGGAGCTGTTTTTT	CASSTPGQGVPGELFF
-	TRBJ1-2	-	TRBV29-1	TGCAGCGTTGTCGGGCGGGGGCGGAACTATGGCTACACCTTC	CSVVGRGRNYGYTF
TRBD1	TRBJ2-7	-	TRBV5-1	TGCGCCAGCAGCTTGGTGGGACAGGGGGACTACGAGCAGTACTTC	CASSLVGQGDYEQYF
-	TRBJ2-5	-	TRBV30	TGTGCCTGGAGTCAAACGACAGGCCGTGAAGAGACCCAGTACTTC	CAWSQTTGREETQYF
-	TRBJ1-2	-	TRBV28	TGTGCCAGCAGTATTCGGACATATGGCTACACCTTC	CASSIRTYGYTF
TRBD2	TRBJ2-5	-	TRBV10-3	TGTGCCACCGGGGAGGGCGAGACCCAGTACTTC	CATGEGETQYF
-	TRBJ2-3	-	TRBV5-1	TGCGCCAGCAGCTTACTAGCAACCCTTACAGATACGCAGTATTTT	CASSLLATLTDTQYF